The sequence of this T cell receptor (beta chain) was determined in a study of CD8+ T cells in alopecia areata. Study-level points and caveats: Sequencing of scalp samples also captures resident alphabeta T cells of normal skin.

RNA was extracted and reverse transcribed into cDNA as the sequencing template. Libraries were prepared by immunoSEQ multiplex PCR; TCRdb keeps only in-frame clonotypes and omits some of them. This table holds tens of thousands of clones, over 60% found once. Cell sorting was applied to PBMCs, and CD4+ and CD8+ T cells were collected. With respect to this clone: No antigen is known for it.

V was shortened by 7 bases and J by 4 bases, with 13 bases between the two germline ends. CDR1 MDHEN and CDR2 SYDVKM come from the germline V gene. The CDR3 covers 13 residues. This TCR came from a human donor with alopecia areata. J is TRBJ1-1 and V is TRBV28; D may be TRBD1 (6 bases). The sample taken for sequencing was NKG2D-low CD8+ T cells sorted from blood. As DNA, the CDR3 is TGTGCCAGCAAATGGAGGGGGGCCACTGAAGCTTTCTTT. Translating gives CASKWRGATEAFF.